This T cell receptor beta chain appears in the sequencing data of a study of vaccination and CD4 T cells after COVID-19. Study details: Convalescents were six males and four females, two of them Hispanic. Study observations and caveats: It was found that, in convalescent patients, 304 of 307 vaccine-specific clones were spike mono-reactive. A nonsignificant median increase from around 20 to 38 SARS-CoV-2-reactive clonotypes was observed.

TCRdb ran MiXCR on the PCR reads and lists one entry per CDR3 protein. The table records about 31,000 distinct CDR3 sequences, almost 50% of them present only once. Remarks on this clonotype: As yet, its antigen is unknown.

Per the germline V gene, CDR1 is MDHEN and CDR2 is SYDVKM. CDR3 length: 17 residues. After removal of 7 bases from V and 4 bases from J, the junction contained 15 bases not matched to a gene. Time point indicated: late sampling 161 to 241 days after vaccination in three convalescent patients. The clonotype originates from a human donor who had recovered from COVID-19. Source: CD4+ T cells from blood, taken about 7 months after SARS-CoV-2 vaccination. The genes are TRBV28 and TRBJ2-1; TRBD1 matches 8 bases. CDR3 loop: CASKGPTTGATYNEQFF. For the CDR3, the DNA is TGTGCCAGCAAGGGCCCAACGACAGGGGCCACATACAATGAGCAGTTCTTC.